A single T cell receptor (beta chain) is shown here with its context. The antigen remains unidentified. The sort gate was single viable CD3+CD4+CD8-CD45RO+ cells for memory CD4+ T cells. CD4+ T cells were isolated by positive magnetic selection. Generated by immunoSEQ multiplex PCR, the TCRdb table keeps only in-frame clones and is missing some. Of 40,000 or so clones listed, roughly 80% are singletons. The data derive from a study of memory CD4+ T cells and cytomegalovirus serostatus. Study at large: Healthy Belgian adult donors included 9 or 10 CMV-positive and approximately 25 CMV-negative people. The study's findings and limits: Each of 60 to 80 CMV-associated TCRbeta sequences occurred in one to five individuals. Repertoires predicted CMV serostatus with median bootstrapped AUC of about 0.96.

Germline CDR1 is SGHVS and CDR2 is FQNEAQ. Trimming removed 5 bases from V and 3 bases from J; junction bases left unmatched: 13. The CDR3 length is 16 residues. The rearrangement joins TRBV7-8 to TRBJ2-7, with TRBD2 matching over 7 bases. This receptor was taken from an adult in good health and CMV-seronegative. The sequencing sample was made of memory CD4+ T cells from blood. The CDR3 DNA is TGTGCCAGCAGCCTGGCCGGGGCTAGCGGTTTCTACGAGCAGTACTTC. Translating gives CASSLAGASGFYEQYF.